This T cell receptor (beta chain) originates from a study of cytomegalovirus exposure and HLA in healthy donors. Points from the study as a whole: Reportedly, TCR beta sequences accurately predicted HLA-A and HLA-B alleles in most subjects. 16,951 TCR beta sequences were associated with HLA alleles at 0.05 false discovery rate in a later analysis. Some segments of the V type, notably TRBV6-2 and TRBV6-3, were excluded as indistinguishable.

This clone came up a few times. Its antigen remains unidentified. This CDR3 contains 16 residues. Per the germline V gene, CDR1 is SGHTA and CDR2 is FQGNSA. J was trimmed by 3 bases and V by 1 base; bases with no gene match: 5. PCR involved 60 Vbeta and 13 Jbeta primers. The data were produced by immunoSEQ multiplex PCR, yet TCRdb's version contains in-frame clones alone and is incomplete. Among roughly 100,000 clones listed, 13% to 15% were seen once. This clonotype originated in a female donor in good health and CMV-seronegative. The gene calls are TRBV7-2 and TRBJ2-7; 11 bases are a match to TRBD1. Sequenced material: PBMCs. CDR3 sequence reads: CASSLGGTGGYYEQYF. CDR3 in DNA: TGTGCCAGCAGCTTAGGGGGGACAGGGGGTTACTACGAGCAGTACTTC.